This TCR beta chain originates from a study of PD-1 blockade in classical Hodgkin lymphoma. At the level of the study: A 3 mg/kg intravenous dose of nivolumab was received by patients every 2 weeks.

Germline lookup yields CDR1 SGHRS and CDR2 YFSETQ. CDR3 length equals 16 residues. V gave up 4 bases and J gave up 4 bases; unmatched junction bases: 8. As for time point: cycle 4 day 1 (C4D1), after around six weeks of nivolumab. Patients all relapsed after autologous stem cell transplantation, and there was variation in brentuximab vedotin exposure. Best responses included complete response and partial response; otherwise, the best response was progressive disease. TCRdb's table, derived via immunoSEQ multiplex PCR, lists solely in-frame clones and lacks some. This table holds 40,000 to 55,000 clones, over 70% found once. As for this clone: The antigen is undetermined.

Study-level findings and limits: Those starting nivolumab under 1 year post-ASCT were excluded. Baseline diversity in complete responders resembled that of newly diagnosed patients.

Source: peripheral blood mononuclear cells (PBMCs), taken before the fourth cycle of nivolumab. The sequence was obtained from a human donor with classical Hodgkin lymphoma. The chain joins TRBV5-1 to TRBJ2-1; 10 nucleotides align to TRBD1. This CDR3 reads CASSGGDRGLYNEQFF. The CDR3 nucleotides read TGCGCCAGCAGCGGGGGAGACAGGGGGCTGTACAATGAGCAGTTCTTC.